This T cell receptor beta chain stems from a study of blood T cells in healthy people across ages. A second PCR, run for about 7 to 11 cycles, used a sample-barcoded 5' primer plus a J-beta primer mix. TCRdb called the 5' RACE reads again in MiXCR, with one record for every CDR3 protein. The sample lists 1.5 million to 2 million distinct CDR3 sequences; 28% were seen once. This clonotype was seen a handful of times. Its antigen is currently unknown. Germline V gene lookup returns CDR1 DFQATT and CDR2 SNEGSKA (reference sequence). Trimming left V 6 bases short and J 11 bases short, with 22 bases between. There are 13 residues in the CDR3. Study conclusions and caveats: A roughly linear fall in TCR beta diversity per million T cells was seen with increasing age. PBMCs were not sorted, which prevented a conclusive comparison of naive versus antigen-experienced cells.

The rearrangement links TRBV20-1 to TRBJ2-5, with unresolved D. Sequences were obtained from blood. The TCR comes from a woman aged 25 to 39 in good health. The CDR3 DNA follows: TGCAGTGCCGGTGGGGTAGCACTTAATGAGCAGTACTTC. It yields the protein CSAGGVALNEQYF.